This paragraph covers one TCR beta chain sequence. V was pared by 4 bases and J by 5 bases, with 11 bases of the junction left unmatched. The CDR3 contains 15 residues. Germline CDR1 reads MGHRA; CDR2 reads YSYEKL. This specimen comes from a study of Graves' ophthalmopathy and Graves' hyperthyroidism. TCR beta CDR3 amplification used RNA transcripts. A first-round RT-PCR used HTBI primers, followed by a second-round multiplex PCR. MiXCR, applied by TCRdb to the multiplex PCR reads, yields one record per CDR3 protein. The table has about 230,000 distinct CDR3 sequences, 40% to 50% seen once. V is TRBV4-1 and J is TRBJ2-7; 7 bases agree with TRBD2. Sample: peripheral blood. This TCR derives from an adult man with Graves' ophthalmopathy. Here the CDR3 DNA reads TGCGCCAGCAGCCGACCTCGGACTAGTGGCGACGAGCAGTACTTC. Its translation: CASSRPRTSGDEQYF.